This TCR beta chain came from a study of CD8+ T cells in alopecia areata. V was clipped by 5 bases and J by 0 bases, with 9 bases between them. Per germline, CDR1 SSHAT and CDR2 FNYEAQ (reference sequence). The CDR3 has 14 residues. RNA was extracted and reverse transcribed into cDNA as the sequencing template. Some clones are missing from TCRdb's copy, which holds only in-frame ones; the method was immunoSEQ multiplex PCR. The table has about 150,000 clones, less than 75% seen once; the top ten hold 30% to 45%. General study results and limits: Relative to normal scalp, lesional scalp, especially alopecia totalis/universalis, showed higher clonality.

For this clone: The antigen is undetermined.

This sequence was found in a human donor in good health. This chain uses TRBV7-7 with TRBJ2-3, with D possibly called TRBD1 or TRBD2 (5 bases each). The sequenced material came from CD8+ T cells sorted from blood. CDR3 protein: CASSEEGSTDTQYF. DNA for the CDR3: TGTGCCAGCAGCGAAGAGGGGAGCACAGATACGCAGTATTTT.